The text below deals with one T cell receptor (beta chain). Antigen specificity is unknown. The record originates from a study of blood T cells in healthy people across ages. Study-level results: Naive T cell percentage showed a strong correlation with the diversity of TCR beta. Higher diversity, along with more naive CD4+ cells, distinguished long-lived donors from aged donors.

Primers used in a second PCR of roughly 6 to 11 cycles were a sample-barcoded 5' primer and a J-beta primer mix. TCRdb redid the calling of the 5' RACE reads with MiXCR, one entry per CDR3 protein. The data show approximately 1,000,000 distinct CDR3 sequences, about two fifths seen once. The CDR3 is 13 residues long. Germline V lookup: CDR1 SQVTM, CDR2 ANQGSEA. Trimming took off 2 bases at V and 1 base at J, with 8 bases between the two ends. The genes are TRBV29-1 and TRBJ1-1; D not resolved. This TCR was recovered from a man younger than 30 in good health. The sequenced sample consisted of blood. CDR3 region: CSVEPRQNTEAFF. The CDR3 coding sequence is TGCAGCGTTGAACCCCGACAGAACACTGAAGCTTTCTTT.